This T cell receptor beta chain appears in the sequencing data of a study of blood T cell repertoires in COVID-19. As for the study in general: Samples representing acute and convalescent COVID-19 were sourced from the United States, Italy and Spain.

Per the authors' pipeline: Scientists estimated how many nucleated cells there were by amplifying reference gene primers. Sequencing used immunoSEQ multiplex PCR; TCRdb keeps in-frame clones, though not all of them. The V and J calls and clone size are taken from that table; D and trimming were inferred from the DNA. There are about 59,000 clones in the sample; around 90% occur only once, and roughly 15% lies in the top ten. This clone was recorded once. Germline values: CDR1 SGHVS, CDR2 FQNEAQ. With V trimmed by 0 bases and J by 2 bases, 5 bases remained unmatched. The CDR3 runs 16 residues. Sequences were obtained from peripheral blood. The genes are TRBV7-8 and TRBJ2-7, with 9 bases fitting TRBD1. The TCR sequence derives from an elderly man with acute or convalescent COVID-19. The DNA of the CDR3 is TGTGCCAGCAGCTTAGCGAGGGGACAGGGAACCTACGAGCAGTACTTC. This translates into CASSLARGQGTYEQYF.